This T cell receptor beta chain is from a study of glioma-infiltrating T cells (dated by TCRdb to about 2016). With respect to the entire study: The study sequenced TCR alpha- and beta-chain repertoires from glioma tissue, from non-neoplastic brain tissue and from matched peripheral blood mononuclear cells. Each tissue-infiltrating repertoire was compared with the same patient's peripheral blood repertoire to measure divergence between tissue and blood T-cell populations. The paired cohort comprised three low-grade glioma patients, under 10 primary glioblastoma patients and three non-glioma patients contributing non-neoplastic brain tissue. Findings and caveats that apply to the study as a whole: Small numbers underpinned the group comparisons: about 8 glioblastoma patients, three low-grade glioma patients and three non-neoplastic patients. VJ-independent divergence between tissue and blood was below expectation in non-neoplastic patients but above expectation in all gliomas, especially low-grade gliomas. Very few CDR3 sequences were found to be shared between tissue and blood, and this scarcity was attributed to high CDR3 diversity and limited sampling.

From the germline V gene, CDR1 is MNHNS and CDR2 is SASEGT. At the junction V is shortened by 6 bases and J by 4 bases, with 12 bases in between. The CDR3 runs 14 amino acids, cysteine and phenylalanine included. Of the read, only the CDR3 DNA is kept; its 42 bases are in frame from base 1. The iRepertoire nested amplicon-rescue multiplex PCR (arm-PCR) platform was used to amplify TCR alpha and beta CDR3 regions from RNA. The input for one-step reverse transcription and amplification was roughly 95-400 ng of tissue mRNA or PBMC total RNA. Following bead purification, Illumina adapters were added by a secondary multiplex PCR, and the libraries were gel-purified between 200 and 400 bp. Internal 6-nucleotide barcodes were carried by the libraries and were used for demultiplexing. Libraries were sequenced on an Illumina MiSeq with 2x220 or 2x250 nucleotide paired-end reads. Processing in the source paper ran as follows. Paired reads were merged using FLASH 1.2.11 and were aligned to the GRCh37 human genome using BWA-MEM, after which TRA and TRB reads were extracted. For V and J assignment, an IMGT-derived reference of cassette sequences and CDR3 motifs that included pseudogenes was used. Three-frame translation of reads was performed, and productive CDR3s were defined as those with a C...FGXG motif and no stop codons. A clonotype was defined as a unique combination of a V-J cassette pair and a CDR3 amino acid sequence. Filtering of reads was based on Hamming distance, with the threshold set by the sequence error rate of each sample in mapped regions. TCRdb trimmed the raw reads at Q25, called clones with MiXCR and kept productive beta chains. Each record represents a unique CDR3 protein, reported with the most common genes and DNA among its rows. These V and J calls rely on TCRdb rather than the paper's analysis. This sample holds approximately 190,000 distinct CDR3 sequences; more than 30% were observed only once. The top ten clonotypes cover 20% of the sample.

This clonotype was counted at least ten times. It has no known antigen specificity. No clone much larger than this one lies a single base away; base qualities are absent. Material for sequencing was glioma tissue, nonneoplastic brain tissue, or PBMCs (not recorded which). Recombination joined TRBV6-1 with TRBJ2-2, with TRBD2 as a weak D call on 6 bases. This clonotype was sampled from a human donor with low-grade glioma or glioblastoma, undergoing nonglioma brain surgery, or in good health (not recorded which). The nucleotide sequence is TGTGCCAGCAGCTCGGCGGGGAGCACCGGGGAGCTGTTTTTT. Its protein product is CASSSAGSTGELFF.